A selection of T cell receptor beta chains follows, all from one sample in a study of cytomegalovirus exposure and HLA in healthy donors. Profiling relied on immunoSEQ multiplex PCR, and the TCRdb table lists in-frame clones only, not all of them. The table records just over 200,000 clones, roughly 80% of them present only once. Input material: PBMCs. These TCRs come from a woman between 40 and 50 years old in good health and CMV-seronegative. Both conserved end residues are part of each CDR3. Fields, in order: D gene, J gene, V gene, clone size, CDR3 protein, CDR3 DNA. A D gene is named only where the DNA matches it firmly. Size is omitted from some rows. Given values are once, few, many or a class for expanded clones.

D: TRBD2
J: TRBJ2-5
V: TRBV5-5
size: -
CDR3: CASSFSPSGTRNYQETQYF
DNA: TGTGCCAGCAGCTTCTCTCCTAGCGGGACGAGAAACTATCAAGAGACCCAGTACTTC

D: -
J: TRBJ2-7
V: TRBV6-6
size: -
CDR3: CASSFPGVTYEQYF
DNA: TGTGCCAGCAGTTTTCCCGGAGTAACCTACGAGCAGTACTTC

D: -
J: TRBJ1-2
V: TRBV7-8
size: -
CDR3: CASSLVAGAIVYGYTF
DNA: TGTGCCAGCAGCTTAGTTGCGGGGGCGATCGTCTATGGCTACACCTTC

D: TRBD1
J: TRBJ2-5
V: TRBV5-1
size: -
CDR3: CASSFQGAQETQYF
DNA: TGCGCCAGCAGCTTCCAGGGGGCCCAAGAGACCCAGTACTTC

D: TRBD2
J: TRBJ2-1
V: TRBV5-5
size: -
CDR3: CASREGLATYNEQFF
DNA: TGTGCCAGCAGAGAAGGACTAGCCACCTACAATGAGCAGTTCTTC

D: TRBD1
J: TRBJ2-7
V: TRBV30
size: -
CDR3: CAWSLGQRYEQYF
DNA: TGTGCCTGGAGTCTGGGACAGCGATACGAGCAGTACTTC

D: TRBD1
J: TRBJ1-2
V: TRBV6-6
size: -
CDR3: CASSGTGQGYGYTF
DNA: TGTGCCAGCAGTGGAACGGGACAGGGCTATGGCTACACCTTC

D: -
J: TRBJ2-7
V: TRBV2
size: -
CDR3: CASRGTPGQGPYEQYF
DNA: TGTGCCAGCAGAGGTACCCCCGGGCAGGGGCCCTACGAGCAGTACTTC

D: -
J: TRBJ2-7
V: TRBV2
size: -
CDR3: CASSYRHVRNEQYF
DNA: TGTGCCAGCAGTTACCGACACGTCCGGAACGAGCAGTACTTC

D: -
J: TRBJ2-7
V: TRBV27
size: -
CDR3: CASSLSAPLAAYRYEQYF
DNA: TGTGCCAGCAGTTTATCTGCCCCCCTTGCAGCGTACCGCTACGAGCAGTACTTC

D: TRBD2
J: TRBJ2-7
V: TRBV7-9
size: -
CDR3: CASSLVGGSYEQYF
DNA: TGTGCCAGCAGCTTAGTGGGGGGGAGCTACGAGCAGTACTTC

D: TRBD1
J: TRBJ1-5
V: TRBV28
size: -
CDR3: CASSLWTGGPNQPQHF
DNA: TGTGCCAGCAGTTTATGGACAGGGGGTCCCAATCAGCCCCAGCATTTT

D: -
J: TRBJ1-1
V: TRBV29-1
size: -
CDR3: CSVEIRGMNTEAFF
DNA: TGCAGCGTTGAAATCAGGGGCATGAACACTGAAGCTTTCTTT

D: -
J: TRBJ2-7
V: TRBV5-6
size: once
CDR3: CASSPLNRDYEQYF
DNA: TGTGCCAGCAGCCCGCTCAACAGGGACTACGAGCAGTACTTC

D: TRBD1
J: TRBJ1-1
V: TRBV2
size: -
CDR3: CASRGSKGMTGGLSGRFF
DNA: TGTGCCAGCAGGGGATCAAAGGGGATGACAGGGGGGCTATCTGGCAGATTTTTT

D: -
J: TRBJ1-3
V: TRBV5-1
size: -
CDR3: CASIPSRADYSGNTIYF
DNA: TGCGCCAGCATCCCCAGTCGGGCAGACTACTCTGGAAACACCATATATTTT

D: TRBD1
J: TRBJ2-7
V: TRBV10-1
size: few
CDR3: CASSVGTGISEQYF
DNA: TGCGCCAGCAGCGTAGGGACAGGGATCTCCGAGCAGTACTTC

D: -
J: TRBJ1-2
V: TRBV7-9
size: -
CDR3: CSSSWENYGYTF
DNA: TGTTCCAGCAGCTGGGAGAACTATGGCTACACCTTC

D: TRBD2
J: TRBJ2-1
V: TRBV19
size: -
CDR3: CASSMPTSGPVGEQFF
DNA: TGTGCCAGTAGTATGCCGACTAGCGGACCGGTCGGTGAGCAGTTCTTC

D: TRBD2
J: TRBJ2-7
V: TRBV4-1
size: -
CDR3: CATGPPSGRSSYEQYF
DNA: TGCGCCACCGGACCTCCGAGCGGGAGAAGTTCCTACGAGCAGTACTTC

D: -
J: TRBJ1-1
V: TRBV27
size: -
CDR3: CASSLFGVYTEAFF
DNA: TGTGCCAGCAGTTTATTCGGGGTATACACTGAAGCTTTCTTT

D: TRBD2
J: TRBJ2-1
V: TRBV5-8
size: -
CDR3: CASSLGTTSNEQFF
DNA: TGTGCCAGCAGCTTAGGGACTACCTCCAATGAGCAGTTCTTC